This paragraph reports one T cell receptor (beta chain). A read error may account for a junction end that differs from germline. Germline lookup yields CDR1 LNHDA and CDR2 SQIVND (reference sequence). This CDR3 comprises 15 residues. This table comes from immunoSEQ multiplex PCR, and its TCRdb copy is limited to in-frame clones, with some not included. The data show 150,000 to 200,000 clones, roughly 84% seen once. This entry belongs to a study of blood T cell repertoires in COVID-19. Study context: T cells, B-cell-depleted T cells, or PBMCs provided the cDNA or gDNA that served as material.

V and J are TRBV19 and TRBJ1-5; TRBD1 matches 9 bases. The specimen was PBMCs or T cells enriched from blood (not recorded which). The clonotype originates from a woman aged 55 to 70 who had recovered from COVID-19. CDR3 in DNA: TGTGCCAGTAGTGCCCCGGGACAGGGCAACCAGCCCCAGCATTTT. Protein product: CASSAPGQGNQPQHF.